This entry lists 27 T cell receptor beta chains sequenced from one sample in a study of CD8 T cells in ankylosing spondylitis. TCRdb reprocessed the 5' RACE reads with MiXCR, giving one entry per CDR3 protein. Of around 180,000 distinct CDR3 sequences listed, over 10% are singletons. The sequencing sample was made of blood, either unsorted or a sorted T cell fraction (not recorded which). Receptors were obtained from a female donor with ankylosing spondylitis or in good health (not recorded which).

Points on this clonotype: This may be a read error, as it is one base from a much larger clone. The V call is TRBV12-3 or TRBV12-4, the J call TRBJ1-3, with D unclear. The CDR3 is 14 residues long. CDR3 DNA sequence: TGTGTCAGCAGTTTAAACCTCTCTGGAAACACCATATATTTT. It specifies CVSSLNLSGNTIYF.

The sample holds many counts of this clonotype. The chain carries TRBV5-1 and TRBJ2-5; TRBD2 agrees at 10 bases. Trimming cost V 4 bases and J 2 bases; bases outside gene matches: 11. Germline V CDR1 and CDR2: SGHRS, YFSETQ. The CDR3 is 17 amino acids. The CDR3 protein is CASSMTSGSKGQETQYF. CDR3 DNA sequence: TGCGCCAGCAGCATGACTAGCGGGTCAAAGGGGCAAGAGACCCAGTACTTC.

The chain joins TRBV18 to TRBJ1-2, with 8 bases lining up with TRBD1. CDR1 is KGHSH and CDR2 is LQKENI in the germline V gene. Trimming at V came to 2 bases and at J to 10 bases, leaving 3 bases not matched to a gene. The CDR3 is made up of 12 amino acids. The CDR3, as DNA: TGTGCCAGCTCACCAGGGGACAGGACCTACACCTTC. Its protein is CASSPGDRTYTF.

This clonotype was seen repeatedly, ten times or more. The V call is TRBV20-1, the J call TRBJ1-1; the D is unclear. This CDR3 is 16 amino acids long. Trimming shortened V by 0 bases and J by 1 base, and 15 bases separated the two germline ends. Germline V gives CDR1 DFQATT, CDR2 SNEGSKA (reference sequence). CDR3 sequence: CSAREKSRQWNTEAFF. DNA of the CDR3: TGCAGTGCTAGAGAAAAATCTAGGCAGTGGAACACTGAAGCTTTCTTT.

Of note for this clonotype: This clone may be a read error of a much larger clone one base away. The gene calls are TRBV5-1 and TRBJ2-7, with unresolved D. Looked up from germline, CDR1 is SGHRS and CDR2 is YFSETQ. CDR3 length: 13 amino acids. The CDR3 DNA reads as TGCGCCAGCAGCTTGGCAAGGGCCGACGAGCAGTGCTTC. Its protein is CASSLARADEQCF.

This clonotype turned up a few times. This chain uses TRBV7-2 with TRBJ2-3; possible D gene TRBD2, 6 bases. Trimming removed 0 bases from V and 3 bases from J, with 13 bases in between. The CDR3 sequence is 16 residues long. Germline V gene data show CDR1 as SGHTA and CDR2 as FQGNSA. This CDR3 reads CASSLATSLSTDTQYF. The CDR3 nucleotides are TGTGCCAGCAGCTTAGCGACTAGTCTAAGTACAGATACGCAGTATTTT.

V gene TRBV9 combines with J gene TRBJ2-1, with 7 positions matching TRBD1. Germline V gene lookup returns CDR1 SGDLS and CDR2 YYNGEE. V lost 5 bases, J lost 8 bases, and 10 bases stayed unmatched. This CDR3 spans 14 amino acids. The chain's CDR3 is CASSAQGLVDEQFF. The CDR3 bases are TGTGCCAGCAGTGCACAGGGGCTGGTAGATGAGCAGTTCTTC.

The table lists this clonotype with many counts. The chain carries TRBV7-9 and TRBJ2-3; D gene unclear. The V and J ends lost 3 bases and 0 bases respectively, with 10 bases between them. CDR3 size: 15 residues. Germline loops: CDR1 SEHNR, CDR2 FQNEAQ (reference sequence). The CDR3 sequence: CASSFSETSTDTQYF. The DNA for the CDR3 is TGTGCCAGCAGCTTCTCAGAGACTAGCACAGATACGCAGTATTTT.

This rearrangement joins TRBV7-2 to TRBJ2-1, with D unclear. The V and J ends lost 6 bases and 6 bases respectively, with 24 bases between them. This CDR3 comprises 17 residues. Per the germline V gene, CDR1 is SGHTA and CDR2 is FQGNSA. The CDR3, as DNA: TGTGCCAGCAGTTCGCTACCGGGCCGATTGCGAGGCAATGAGCAGTTCTTC. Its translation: CASSSLPGRLRGNEQFF. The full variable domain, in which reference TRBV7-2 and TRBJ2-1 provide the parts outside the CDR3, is GAGVSQSPSNKVTEKGKDVELRCDPISGHTALYWYRQSLGQGLEFLIYFQGNSAPDKSGLPSDRFSAERTGGSVSTLTIQRTQQEDSAVYLCASSSLPGRLRGNEQFFGPGTRLTVL.

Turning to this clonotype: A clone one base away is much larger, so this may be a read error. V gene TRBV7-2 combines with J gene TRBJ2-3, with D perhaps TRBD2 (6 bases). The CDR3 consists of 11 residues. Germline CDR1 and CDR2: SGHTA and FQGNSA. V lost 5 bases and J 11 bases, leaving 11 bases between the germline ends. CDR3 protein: CASSPGTLQYF. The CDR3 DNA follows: TGTGCCAGCAGCCCCGGGACTCTGCAGTATTTT. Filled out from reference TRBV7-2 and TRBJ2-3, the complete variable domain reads GAGVSQSPSNKVTEKGKDVELRCDPISGHTALYWYRQSLGQGLEFLIYFQGNSAPDKSGLPSDRFSAERTGGSVSTLTIQRTQQEDSAVYLCASSPGTLQYFGPGTRLTVL.

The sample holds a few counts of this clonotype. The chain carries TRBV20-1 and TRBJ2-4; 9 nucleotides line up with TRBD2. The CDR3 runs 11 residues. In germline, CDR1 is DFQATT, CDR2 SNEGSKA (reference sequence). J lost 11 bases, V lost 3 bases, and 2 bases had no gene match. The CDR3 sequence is CSARGTSLQYF. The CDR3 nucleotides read TGCAGTGCTAGGGGGACTAGCCTTCAGTACTTC.

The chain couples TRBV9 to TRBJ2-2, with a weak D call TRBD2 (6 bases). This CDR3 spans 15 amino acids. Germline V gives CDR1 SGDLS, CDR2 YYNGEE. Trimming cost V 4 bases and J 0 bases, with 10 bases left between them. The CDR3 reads CASSPRGANTGELFF. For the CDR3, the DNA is TGTGCCAGCAGCCCCCGCGGGGCGAACACCGGGGAGCTGTTTTTT. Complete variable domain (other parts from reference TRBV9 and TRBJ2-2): DSGVTQTPKHLITATGQRVTLRCSPRSGDLSVYWYQQSLDQGLQFLIQYYNGEERAKGNILERFSAQQFPDLHSELNLSSLELGDSALYFCASSPRGANTGELFFGEGSRLTVL.

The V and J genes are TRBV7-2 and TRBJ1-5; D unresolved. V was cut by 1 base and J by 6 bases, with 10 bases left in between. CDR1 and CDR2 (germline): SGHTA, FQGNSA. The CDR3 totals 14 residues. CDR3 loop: CASSLGERFQPQHF. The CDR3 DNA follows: TGTGCCAGCAGCTTAGGGGAGCGCTTTCAGCCCCAGCATTTT.

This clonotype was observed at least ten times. The CDR3, as DNA: TGTGCCATCAGCACCCCGGGACAGGGCCGGGGCTACACCTTC. This encodes CAISTPGQGRGYTF. The genes are TRBV10-3 and TRBJ1-2; 9 positions agree with TRBD1. V was clipped by 6 bases and J by 8 bases; unmatched bases: 10. The V gene's germline CDR1 is ENHRY and CDR2 SYGVKD. CDR3 length equals 14 residues.

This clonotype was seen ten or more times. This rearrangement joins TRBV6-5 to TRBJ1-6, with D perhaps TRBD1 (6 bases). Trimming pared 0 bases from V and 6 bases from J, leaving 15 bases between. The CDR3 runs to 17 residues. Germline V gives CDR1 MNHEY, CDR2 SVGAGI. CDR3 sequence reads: CASSYSWTVNRNSPLHF. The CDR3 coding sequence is TGTGCCAGCAGTTACTCCTGGACAGTGAACCGTAATTCACCCCTCCACTTT.

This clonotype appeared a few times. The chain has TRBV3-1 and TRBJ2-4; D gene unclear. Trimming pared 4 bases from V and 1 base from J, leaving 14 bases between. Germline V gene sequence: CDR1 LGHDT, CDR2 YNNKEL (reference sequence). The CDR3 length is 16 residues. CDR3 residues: CASSRGGRGAKNIQYF. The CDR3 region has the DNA TGTGCCAGCAGCCGCGGCGGCCGCGGCGCCAAAAACATTCAGTACTTC.

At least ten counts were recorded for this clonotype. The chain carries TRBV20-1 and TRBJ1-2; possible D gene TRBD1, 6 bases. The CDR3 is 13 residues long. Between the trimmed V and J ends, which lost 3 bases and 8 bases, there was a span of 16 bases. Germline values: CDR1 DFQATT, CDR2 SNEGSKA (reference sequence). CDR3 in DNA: TGCAGTGCTAGTGGGGGCCGGTTTGAAGGCTACACCTTC. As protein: CSASGGRFEGYTF.

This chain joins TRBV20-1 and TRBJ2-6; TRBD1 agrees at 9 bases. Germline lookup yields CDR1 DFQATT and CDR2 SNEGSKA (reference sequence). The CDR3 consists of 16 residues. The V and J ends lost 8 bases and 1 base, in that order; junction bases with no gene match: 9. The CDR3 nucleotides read TGCAGTATGGGACAGGGCAGCGGATCTGGGGCCAACGTCCTGACTTTC. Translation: CSMGQGSGSGANVLTF.

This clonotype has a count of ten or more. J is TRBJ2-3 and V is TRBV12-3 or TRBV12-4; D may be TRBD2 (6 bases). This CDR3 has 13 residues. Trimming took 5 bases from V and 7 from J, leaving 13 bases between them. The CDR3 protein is CASSPAGTYTQYF. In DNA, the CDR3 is TGTGCCAGCAGTCCCGCGGGAACCTATACGCAGTATTTT.

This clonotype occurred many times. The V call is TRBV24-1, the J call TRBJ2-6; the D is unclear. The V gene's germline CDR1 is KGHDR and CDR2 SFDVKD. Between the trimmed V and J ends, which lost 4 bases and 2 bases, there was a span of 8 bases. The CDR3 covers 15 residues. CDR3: CATSESKAGANVLTF. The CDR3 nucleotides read TGTGCCACCAGTGAAAGTAAAGCTGGGGCCAACGTCCTGACTTTC.

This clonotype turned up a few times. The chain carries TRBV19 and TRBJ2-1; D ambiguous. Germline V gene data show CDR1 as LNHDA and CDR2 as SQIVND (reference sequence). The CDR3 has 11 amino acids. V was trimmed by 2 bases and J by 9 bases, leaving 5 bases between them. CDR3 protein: CASSIMGEQFF. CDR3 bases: TGTGCCAGTAGTATAATGGGTGAGCAGTTCTTC.

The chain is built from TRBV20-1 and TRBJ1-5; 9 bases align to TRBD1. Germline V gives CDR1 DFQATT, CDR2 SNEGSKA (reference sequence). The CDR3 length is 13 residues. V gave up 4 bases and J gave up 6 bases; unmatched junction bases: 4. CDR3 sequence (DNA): TGCAGTGCTAAGAGGACAGGGGTTCAGCCCCAGCATTTT. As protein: CSAKRTGVQPQHF.

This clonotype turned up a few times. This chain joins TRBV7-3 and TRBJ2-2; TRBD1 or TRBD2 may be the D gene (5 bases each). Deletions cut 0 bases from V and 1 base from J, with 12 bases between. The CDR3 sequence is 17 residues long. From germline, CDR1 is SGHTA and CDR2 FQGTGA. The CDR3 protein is CASSLTVPGRNTGELFF. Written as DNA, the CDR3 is TGTGCCAGCAGCTTAACGGTTCCAGGGAGGAACACCGGGGAGCTGTTTTTT.

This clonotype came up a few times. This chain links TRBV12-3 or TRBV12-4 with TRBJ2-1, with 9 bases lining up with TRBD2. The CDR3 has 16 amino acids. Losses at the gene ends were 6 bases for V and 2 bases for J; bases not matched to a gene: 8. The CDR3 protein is CASSPSTSGTYNEQFF. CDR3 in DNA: TGTGCCAGCAGCCCCTCGACTAGCGGAACCTACAATGAGCAGTTCTTC.

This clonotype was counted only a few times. CDR3 sequence (DNA): TGCGCCAGCACCCACGGGGGGCAGCCCCAGCATTTT. Protein product: CASTHGGQPQHF. The chain is built from TRBV10-2 and TRBJ1-5; possible D gene TRBD1, 5 bases. The CDR3 sequence is 12 residues long. Deletions cut 7 bases from V and 7 bases from J, with 11 bases between. Per the germline V gene, CDR1 is WSHSY and CDR2 is SAAADI.

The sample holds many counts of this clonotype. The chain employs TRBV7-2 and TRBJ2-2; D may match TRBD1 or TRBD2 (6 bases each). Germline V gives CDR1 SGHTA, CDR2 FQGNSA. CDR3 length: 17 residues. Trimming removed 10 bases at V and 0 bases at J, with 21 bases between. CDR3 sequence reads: CATPIDPGATNTGELFF. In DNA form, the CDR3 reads TGTGCCACCCCGATCGACCCGGGGGCCACGAACACCGGGGAGCTGTTTTTT.

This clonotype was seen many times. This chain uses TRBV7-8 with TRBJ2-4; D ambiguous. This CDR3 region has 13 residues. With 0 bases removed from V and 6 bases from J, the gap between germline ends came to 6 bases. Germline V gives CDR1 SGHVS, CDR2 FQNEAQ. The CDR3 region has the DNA TGTGCCAGCAGCTTAGCGGGTAGAAACATTCAGTACTTC. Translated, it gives CASSLAGRNIQYF.